One sample yielded the 30 T cell receptor beta chains listed below, sequenced in a study of OX40 agonist ivuxolimab in advanced cancers. Assay: immunoSEQ multiplex PCR; the TCRdb copy retains only in-frame clones and omits some. The data contain tens of thousands of clones, approximately 86% of them singletons. This sample comprised CD4+ or CD8+ T cells sorted from blood, obtained in a trial of the OX40 agonist ivuxolimab. The origin of the receptors is an adult with an advanced solid tumor such as melanoma, head and neck, liver or kidney cancer.

The chain carries TRBV4-1 and TRBJ2-1; 13 bases are a match to TRBD2. The CDR3 has 16 amino acids. The germline CDR1 and CDR2 sequences are MGHRA and YSYEKL. With V trimmed by 0 bases and J by 5 bases, 1 base remained unmatched. CDR3 region: CASSQEGLAGNNEQFF. The CDR3 DNA follows: TGCGCCAGCAGCCAAGAGGGACTAGCGGGAAACAATGAGCAGTTCTTC.

This chain uses TRBV7-6 with TRBJ2-1; 9 positions agree with TRBD2. The length of the CDR3 is 16 residues. Germline assignment: CDR1 SGHVS and CDR2 FNYEAQ. Trimming cost V 1 base and J 5 bases; bases outside gene matches: 6. As DNA, the CDR3 is TGTGCCAGCAGCTTAGGTGGTAGCGGGAGTCACAATGAGCAGTTCTTC. Translated: CASSLGGSGSHNEQFF.

About this clone itself: One end of the junction is discordant with germline, which a read error may explain. The chain links TRBV14 to TRBJ2-2; 8 bases line up with TRBD1. CDR3 length equals 14 residues. Germline V lookup: CDR1 SGHDN, CDR2 FVKESK. The chain's CDR3 is CAGSGQGRTGELFF. The CDR3 DNA sequence: TGTGCCGGCAGCGGACAGGGAAGGACCGGGGAGCTGTTTTTT.

The chain carries TRBV9 and TRBJ1-5; tentatively, D is TRBD1 (6 bases). The CDR3 sequence is 12 residues long. Trimming took off 0 bases at V and 9 bases at J, with 7 bases between the two ends. Germline lookup yields CDR1 SGDLS and CDR2 YYNGEE. CDR3 DNA: TGTGCCAGCAGCGTAGAGGGGGGGCCCCAGCATTTT. It is translated as CASSVEGGPQHF.

The chain combines TRBV29-1 with TRBJ2-5; D gene unclear. The CDR3 runs to 13 residues. V was shortened by 4 bases and J by 4 bases, with 13 bases between the two germline ends. CDR1 SQVTM and CDR2 ANQGSEA come from the germline V gene. CDR3 DNA sequence: TGCAGCGTTGTAGAGGTCCCGGGAGAGACCCAGTACTTC. It translates to CSVVEVPGETQYF.

This clone rates as medium-sized (0.01 to 0.1%). The rearrangement links TRBV6-1 to TRBJ1-4; TRBD1 might be the D (6 bases). Per germline, CDR1 MNHNS and CDR2 SASEGT. This CDR3 comprises 15 residues. Deletions cut 1 base from V and 7 bases from J, with 13 bases between. The CDR3 nucleotides are TGTGCCAGCAGTGAAGTATCAGGGGCGGTTGAAAAACTGTTTTTT. Encoded protein: CASSEVSGAVEKLFF.

The V call is TRBV5-1, the J call TRBJ2-2, with TRBD1 as a possible D gene (6 bases). Germline CDR1 reads SGHRS; CDR2 reads YFSETQ. Trimming left V 1 base short and J 2 bases short, with 12 bases between. The CDR3 spans 16 residues. Here the CDR3 reads CASSLMGAQNTGELFF. In nucleotides, the CDR3 is TGCGCCAGCAGCTTGATGGGGGCACAAAACACCGGGGAGCTGTTTTTT. Full variable domain (rest looked up from reference TRBV5-1 and TRBJ2-2): KAGVTQTPRYLIKTRGQQVTLSCSPISGHRSVSWYQQTPGQGLQFLFEYFSETQRNKGNFPGRFSGRQFSNSRSEMNVSTLELGDSALYLCASSLMGAQNTGELFFGEGSRLTVL.

The genes are TRBV6-5 and TRBJ1-1; D unclear. Trimming left V 6 bases short and J 1 base short, with 6 bases between. This CDR3 is 12 amino acids long. The germline V gene encodes CDR1 MNHEY and CDR2 SVGAGI. The CDR3 loop reads CASRAWNTEAFF. CDR3 DNA sequence: TGTGCCAGCAGGGCGTGGAACACTGAAGCTTTCTTT.

The chain uses TRBV30 and TRBJ1-2; TRBD1 aligns across 8 bases. The V and J ends lost 7 bases and 2 bases, in that order; junction bases with no gene match: 6. CDR3 size: 13 residues. CDR1 is GTSNPN, CDR2 SVGIG, per germline (reference sequence). The CDR3 sequence: CAFGQGLNYGYTF. CDR3 in DNA: TGTGCCTTCGGACAGGGTCTAAACTATGGCTACACCTTC. The entire variable domain, with the rest obtained from reference TRBV30 and TRBJ1-2, is as follows: SQTIHQWPATLVQPVGSPLSLECTVEGTSNPNLYWYRQAAGRGLQLLFYSVGIGQISSEVPQNLSASRPQDRQFILSSKKLLLSDSGFYLCAFGQGLNYGYTFGSGTRLTVV.

The chain couples TRBV7-2 to TRBJ2-6, with unresolved D. Germline CDR1 and CDR2: SGHTA and FQGNSA. This CDR3 region has 16 residues. V shed 5 bases and J shed 4 bases, with 15 bases lying between them. In DNA, the CDR3 is TGTGCCAGCAGCCCTACCGTCGGGCTCGGGGCCAACGTCCTGACTTTC. This encodes CASSPTVGLGANVLTF.

The rearrangement joins TRBV7-9 to TRBJ2-6; 7 nucleotides align to TRBD1. Germline V gene sequence: CDR1 SEHNR, CDR2 FQNEAQ (reference sequence). J gave up 2 bases and V 5 bases, and 9 bases lay outside the gene matches. CDR3 length: 17 residues. In DNA form, the CDR3 reads TGTGCCAGCAGCATCTCCAACAGGGGAGCTGGGGCCAACGTCCTGACTTTC. It is translated as CASSISNRGAGANVLTF. Looking up the rest from reference TRBV7-9 and TRBJ2-6 gives the full variable domain: DTGVSQNPRHKITKRGQNVTFRCDPISEHNRLYWYRQTLGQGPEFLTYFQNEAQLEKSRLLSDRFSAERPKGSFSTLEIQRTEQGDSAMYLCASSISNRGAGANVLTFGAGSRLTVL.

The rearrangement uses TRBV7-6 and TRBJ2-2; 8 bases map to TRBD1. Losses at the gene ends were 0 bases for V and 5 bases for J; bases not matched to a gene: 5. Germline V gives CDR1 SGHVS, CDR2 FNYEAQ. The CDR3 totals 16 residues. The CDR3 DNA follows: TGTGCCAGCAGCTTAGCTACAGGGGGTCGTACCGGGGAGCTGTTTTTT. This gives the protein CASSLATGGRTGELFF.

V is TRBV7-2 and J is TRBJ1-1, with D maybe TRBD1 (6 bases). The CDR3 contains 14 residues. Deletions cut 3 bases from V and 5 bases from J, with 13 bases between. Germline CDR1 reads SGHTA; CDR2 reads FQGNSA. The CDR3 DNA reads TGTGCCAGCAGCTTTACAGGGACGAGTACTGAAGCTTTCTTT. It yields the protein CASSFTGTSTEAFF.

This clone was counted a few times. In DNA form, the CDR3 reads TGCGCCAGCCGACCCGGGCCGACGCCGAACACTGAAGCTTTCTTT. Its translation is CASRPGPTPNTEAFF. The chain combines TRBV4-1 with TRBJ1-1; D not certain. V gave up 8 bases and J gave up 1 base, with 17 bases separating them. Germline lookup yields CDR1 MGHRA and CDR2 YSYEKL. The CDR3 sequence is 15 residues long.

The V and J genes are TRBV5-5 and TRBJ2-1; D uncertain. The V end lost 3 bases, the J end lost 3 bases, and 10 bases lay between the germline ends. Germline CDR1 is SGHKS and CDR2 is YYEKEE (reference sequence). The CDR3 has 14 amino acids. Written as DNA, the CDR3 is TGTGCCAGCAGCTCCCGATCCCGCTACAATGAGCAGTTCTTC. This translates into CASSSRSRYNEQFF.

The chain has TRBV6-1 and TRBJ1-2, with 7 bases matching TRBD1. This CDR3 has 13 amino acids. Germline CDR1 and CDR2: MNHNS and SASEGT. The J segment lost 7 bases and the V segment lost 6 bases, leaving 8 bases of the junction unmatched. The DNA for the CDR3 is TGTGCCAGCAGACAGGGGAAATTTTTTGGCTACACCTTC. Amino acid sequence: CASRQGKFFGYTF.

V gene TRBV6-1 combines with J gene TRBJ2-7; tentative D call: TRBD1 (6 bases). Germline CDR1 and CDR2: MNHNS and SASEGT. The CDR3 spans 12 residues. The V gene lost 8 bases and the J gene lost 2 bases, with 10 bases spanning the gap. CDR3 sequence reads: CASGTLTYEQYF. Written as DNA, the CDR3 is TGTGCCAGCGGGACACTGACCTACGAGCAGTACTTC.

The genes are TRBV19 and TRBJ1-1, with D possibly TRBD1 on 6 matching bases. CDR1 and CDR2 (germline): LNHDA, SQIVND (reference sequence). Trimming removed 4 bases from V and 0 bases from J, with 18 bases in between. This CDR3 comprises 17 residues. This chain's CDR3 is CASSKVGDRSMNTEAFF. CDR3 DNA sequence: TGTGCCAGTAGTAAAGTAGGAGACAGGTCCATGAACACTGAAGCTTTCTTT.

This rearrangement joins TRBV7-6 to TRBJ2-2; 12 bases agree with TRBD1. The length of the CDR3 is 16 residues. V lost 7 bases and J lost 6; bases outside the gene matches: 9. Germline lookup yields CDR1 SGHVS and CDR2 FNYEAQ. CDR3 bases: TGTGCCAGCACCCCTGTGGGACAGGGGGCCCCCGGGGAGCTGTTTTTT. Protein product: CASTPVGQGAPGELFF.

This clone occurred once. The chain joins TRBV18 to TRBJ2-1; 9 bases fit TRBD2. The CDR3 consists of 16 residues. The germline CDR1 and CDR2 sequences are KGHSH and LQKENI. V trimming: 6 bases; J trimming: 6 bases; junction bases outside the gene matches: 12. The CDR3 coding sequence is TGTGCCAGCTCCCCGACTAGCGGAAACTACCCCAATGAGCAGTTCTTC. This sequence encodes CASSPTSGNYPNEQFF.

The DNA of the CDR3 is TGTGCCAGCAGTGGGGGCACCAACTCCCACACCTTC. Encoded protein: CASSGGTNSHTF. The rearrangement uses TRBV28 and TRBJ1-2, with TRBD1 as a possible D gene (6 bases). Germline V gene sequence: CDR1 MDHEN, CDR2 SYDVKM. The CDR3 length is 12 residues. Trimming shortened V by 5 bases and J by 12 bases, and 16 bases separated the two germline ends.

V usage is TRBV5-4 and J usage is TRBJ2-5, with 10 nucleotides matching TRBD1. The J call may not be correct, given that the DNA end is closer to TRBJ2-7. The CDR3 contains 16 residues. The germline gives CDR1 SGHNT, CDR2 YYREEE (reference sequence). CDR3 sequence: CASSSGATGGVNEQYF. The DNA for the CDR3 is TGTGCCAGCAGCTCGGGCGCGACAGGGGGCGTAAACGAGCAGTACTTC.

This CDR3 reads CASSLAGIGRTRISSYNEQFF. The CDR3, as DNA: TGTGCCAGCAGCTTAGCCGGAATTGGAAGGACTAGGATCTCCTCCTACAATGAGCAGTTCTTC. V is TRBV7-2 and J is TRBJ2-1; 7 positions match TRBD2. CDR1 SGHTA and CDR2 FQGNSA come from the germline V gene. The ends lost 0 bases at V and 0 bases at J; junction bases unmatched: 17. The CDR3 covers 21 residues.

The chain couples TRBV2 to TRBJ2-7; D is possibly TRBD1 (5 bases). CDR1 is SNHLY and CDR2 is FYNNEI in the germline V gene. V was cut by 7 bases and J by 4 bases, with 11 bases left in between. The CDR3 runs 12 residues. This CDR3 is CASTWQGYEQYF. DNA of the CDR3: TGTGCCAGCACCTGGCAGGGTTACGAGCAGTACTTC.

This clone was detected a few times. V usage is TRBV4-1 and J usage is TRBJ1-3, with TRBD1 matching 8 bases. Germline values: CDR1 MGHRA, CDR2 YSYEKL. With 1 base clipped from V and 7 bases from J, the junction kept 15 bases outside the gene matches. CDR3 length: 18 amino acids. The CDR3 nucleotides are TGCGCCAGCAGCCAAGGGCCTTACTCTCGGGACAGGTTCAACACCATATATTTT. Its translation is CASSQGPYSRDRFNTIYF.

V gene TRBV6-6 combines with J gene TRBJ2-5; D tentatively fits TRBD1 or TRBD2 (6 bases each). Germline-derived CDR1 and CDR2 are MNHNY and SVGAGI (reference sequence). V was cut by 8 bases and J by 5 bases, with 15 bases left in between. This CDR3 spans 13 amino acids. The CDR3 DNA sequence: TGTGCCAGCCGATGGGGGGCGATGGAGACCCAGTACTTC. It translates to CASRWGAMETQYF.

The V and J genes are TRBV29-1 and TRBJ2-5; no clear D. The CDR3 runs to 12 residues. V lost 2 bases and J lost 7, with 11 bases in between. The germline gives CDR1 SQVTM, CDR2 ANQGSEA. The CDR3 loop reads CSVELGVWTQYF. CDR3 bases: TGCAGCGTTGAACTTGGAGTGTGGACCCAGTACTTC.

The rearrangement joins TRBV18 to TRBJ1-4, with unresolved D. V was pared by 5 bases and J by 3 bases, with 13 bases between. CDR3 length equals 15 residues. Germline values: CDR1 KGHSH, CDR2 LQKENI. The CDR3 region is CASSVATRANEKLFF. The CDR3 nucleotides read TGTGCCAGCTCAGTTGCGACACGAGCTAATGAAAAACTGTTTTTT.

The DNA for the CDR3 is TGCGCCAGCAGCTTGCTCCTAGCGGGAGGCCGCTACGAGCAGTACTTC. Residues: CASSLLLAGGRYEQYF. The chain uses TRBV5-1 and TRBJ2-7, with 11 positions matching TRBD2. Trimming at V came to 1 base and at J to 3 bases, leaving 6 bases not matched to a gene. CDR1 and CDR2 from the germline V gene are SGHRS and YFSETQ. The CDR3 covers 16 residues. The complete variable domain, with remaining parts taken from reference TRBV5-1 and TRBJ2-7, reads KAGVTQTPRYLIKTRGQQVTLSCSPISGHRSVSWYQQTPGQGLQFLFEYFSETQRNKGNFPGRFSGRQFSNSRSEMNVSTLELGDSALYLCASSLLLAGGRYEQYFGPGTRLTVT.

The chain has TRBV11-3 and TRBJ2-1, with no clear D. Germline lookup yields CDR1 SGHNT and CDR2 YENEEA. This CDR3 has 14 residues. The ends were cut back, 3 bases at V and 5 bases at J, with 11 bases in the middle. The CDR3 sequence is CASSFDGADNEQFF. The CDR3 DNA reads as TGTGCCAGCAGCTTTGATGGCGCCGACAATGAGCAGTTCTTC.